Listed below are T cell receptor beta chains from one sample, sequenced in a study of beta chain features in type 1 diabetes. The table came from immunoSEQ multiplex PCR; TCRdb's copy has only in-frame clones and leaves some out. This sample has about 620,000 clones, with about 16% found just once. Material for sequencing was naive CD4+ T cells from blood. Source of these receptors: a man aged 18 to 30 in good health. Each CDR3 is given with its conserved first and last residue. A D gene is named only where the DNA matches it firmly. Size is omitted from some rows. Given values are once, few, many or a class for expanded clones.

d_gene	v_gene	j_gene	abundance	CDR3nt	CDR3aa
TRBD1	TRBV5-6	TRBJ1-2	few	TGTGCCAGCAGCAGCACCGGGACAGGGGGCGAGGGCTATGCCCGCTACACCTTC	CASSSTGTGGEGYARYTF
NA	TRBV7-2	TRBJ2-3	NA	TGTGCCAGCAGCTTTGAAGGGTGGGGCGTGGACACAGATACGCAGTATTTT	CASSFEGWGVDTDTQYF
NA	TRBV9	TRBJ2-4	few	TGTGCCAGCGCGAAGGGGAGTTCTCTAGCCAAAAACATTCAGTACTTC	CASAKGSSLAKNIQYF
TRBD1	TRBV19	TRBJ1-2	few	TGTGCCAGTAGTACCCCGGGACAGGCCGCTACCAATTGGGGCTACACCTTC	CASSTPGQAATNWGYTF
TRBD2	TRBV7-2	TRBJ2-5	NA	TGTGCCAGCAGCTTAGTGGTGCGGGAGAAAGAGACCCAGTACTTC	CASSLVVREKETQYF
NA	TRBV9	TRBJ2-5	few	TGTGCCAGCAGCCCCGGTAATACCCAGTACTTC	CASSPGNTQYF
TRBD1	TRBV6-6	TRBJ2-5	NA	TGTGCCAGCAGTTCCCGACAGGGGGCCGAGACCCAGTACTTC	CASSSRQGAETQYF
TRBD2	TRBV2	TRBJ2-5	NA	TGTGCCAGCATTCTGCGGGAGTTCAAAGAGACCCAGTACTTC	CASILREFKETQYF
TRBD1	TRBV4-3	TRBJ2-2	NA	TGCGCCAGCAGGCGACAGGGGGCTTGGACCGGGGAGCTGTTTTTT	CASRRQGAWTGELFF
NA	TRBV7-9	TRBJ1-2	few	TGTGCCAGCAGCTTAGAGGCAGGGAGGCATGGCTACACCTTC	CASSLEAGRHGYTF
NA	TRBV20-1	TRBJ1-1	NA	TGCAGTGCTCCGACGAGCAGAATGGCTTTCTTT	CSAPTSRMAFF
NA	TRBV18	TRBJ2-5	NA	TGTGCCAGCTCACCTAGGACTATCGGGGAGACCCAGTACTTC	CASSPRTIGETQYF
NA	TRBV5-6	TRBJ2-5	NA	TGTGCCAGCAGCTTGTGGTCTACGGAGACCCAGTACTTC	CASSLWSTETQYF
NA	TRBV4-3	TRBJ1-6	few	TGCGCCAGCAGCCTCTCCACCGGACAGTATAATTCACCCCTCCACTTT	CASSLSTGQYNSPLHF
TRBD1	TRBV7-2	TRBJ2-2	few	TGTGCCAGCAGCTTTGGGAACAGGGGTAACACCGGGGAGCTGTTTTTT	CASSFGNRGNTGELFF
NA	TRBV7-2	TRBJ2-5	few	TGTGCCAGCAGCCTAAGAGGGTACGGAGAGACCCAGTACTTC	CASSLRGYGETQYF
NA	TRBV6-6	TRBJ1-2	few	TGTGCCAGCAGAGGGCAGACCACCTATGGCTACACCTTC	CASRGQTTYGYTF
NA	TRBV9	TRBJ2-2	few	TGTGCCAGCAGCGTAGTCAGAACGAACACCGGGGAGCTGTTTTTT	CASSVVRTNTGELFF
TRBD1	TRBV15	TRBJ1-5	NA	TGTGCCACCAGCAGAGACCGGAGGGGGCAGTTGGGAAATCAGCCCCAGCATTTT	CATSRDRRGQLGNQPQHF
NA	TRBV7-6	TRBJ2-2	NA	TGTGCCAGCAGCTTAGTGTACAGGGAAACCGGGGAGCTGTTTTTT	CASSLVYRETGELFF
NA	TRBV27	TRBJ2-7	few	TGTGCCAGCAGTTTCAACTACGAGCAGTACTTC	CASSFNYEQYF
NA	TRBV7-2	TRBJ1-1	NA	TGTGCCAGCAGGCCCGAGAGGACCATCAGGGAAGCTTTCTTT	CASRPERTIREAFF
NA	TRBV27	TRBJ1-5	NA	TGTGCCAGCAGTTTATCATCCAGGGGCGCTAGCAATCAGCCCCAGCATTTT	CASSLSSRGASNQPQHF
NA	TRBV29-1	TRBJ1-1	NA	TGCAGCGTTGAAGATTCTCTTCTAGGGGCGGCTGAAGCTTTCTTT	CSVEDSLLGAAEAFF
NA	TRBV7-9	TRBJ1-2	NA	TGTGCCAGCAGCTCCACCTCCGCGCCTGGCAACTATGGCTACACCTTC	CASSSTSAPGNYGYTF
NA	TRBV6-1	TRBJ1-2	NA	TGTGCCAGCGCCGAGTATGGCTACACCTTC	CASAEYGYTF
TRBD2	TRBV9	TRBJ2-5	NA	TGTGCCAGCAGCGGAGCGGGACTAGCGGGAGAAGAGACCCAGTACTTC	CASSGAGLAGEETQYF
NA	TRBV7-3	TRBJ2-1	NA	TGTGCCAGCAGCGTCGGGGGCCTCAATGAGCAGTTCTTC	CASSVGGLNEQFF
NA	TRBV19	TRBJ1-5	few	TGTGCCAGTGGGCTTGGGCCCCAGCATTTT	CASGLGPQHF
TRBD1	TRBV10-3	TRBJ2-5	few	TGTGCCATCAGTGCCGGGACAGGGATGGAGACCCAGTACTTC	CAISAGTGMETQYF
NA	TRBV7-2	TRBJ1-5	few	TGTGCCAGCAGCTTAGACCTCAATCAGCCCCAGCATTTT	CASSLDLNQPQHF
NA	TRBV4-2	TRBJ2-3	few	TGTGCCAGCAGCCAAGGCAAGGGGGGCACAGATACGCAGTATTTT	CASSQGKGGTDTQYF
NA	TRBV5-1	TRBJ1-2	NA	TGCGCCAGCAGCTTGGCCTCAAGTTCTCGCTACACCTTC	CASSLASSSRYTF
TRBD2	TRBV19	TRBJ2-7	NA	TGTGCCAGTAGTGCAACTAGCGGGTACTCTTACGAGCAGTACTTC	CASSATSGYSYEQYF
NA	TRBV28	TRBJ2-2	NA	TGTGCCAGCAACCTCTTCGGAACTAGCTTGAACACCGGGGAGCTGTTTTTT	CASNLFGTSLNTGELFF
TRBD1	TRBV7-9	TRBJ2-3	few	TGTGCCAGCAGTGTGACAGGGGGTCGCACAGATACGCAGTATTTT	CASSVTGGRTDTQYF
NA	TRBV18	TRBJ1-5	NA	TGTGCCAGCTCACCACAGGGGTCGGATAGCAATCAGCCCCAGCATTTT	CASSPQGSDSNQPQHF
NA	TRBV7-3	TRBJ2-3	NA	TGTGCCAGCAGCTTAGGCAGGGGAAGCACAGATACGCAGTATTTT	CASSLGRGSTDTQYF
NA	TRBV19	TRBJ1-5	NA	TGTGCCAGTTCGCAGCTCCAGGGAAGCAATCAGCCCCAGCATTTT	CASSQLQGSNQPQHF
TRBD1	TRBV7-2	TRBJ2-4	NA	TGTGCCAGCAGCTTTGTGGGGACAGGGGTCCTAGCCAAAAACATTCAGTACTTC	CASSFVGTGVLAKNIQYF
NA	TRBV7-2	TRBJ2-3	NA	TGTGCCAGCAGCTTTAAAGGGCTCGTGGGATCTAGCACAGATACGCAGTATTTT	CASSFKGLVGSSTDTQYF
NA	TRBV21-1	TRBJ1-5	few	TGTGCCAGCAGCAAAGTGGTGGGAAGAAGCAATCAGCCCCAGCATTTT	CASSKVVGRSNQPQHF
NA	TRBV10-3	TRBJ2-5	many	TGTGCCATCAGTGCGGTAGGGAGTCAGGCGACCCAGTACTTC	CAISAVGSQATQYF
TRBD1	TRBV28	TRBJ2-7	NA	TGTGCCAGCAGCCCCCCGACAGGGGTCTCCTACGAGCAGTACTTC	CASSPPTGVSYEQYF
NA	TRBV29-1	TRBJ2-7	few	TGCAGCGCCAGGGGGGGACCGATCTACGAGCAGTACTTC	CSARGGPIYEQYF
TRBD2	TRBV15	TRBJ2-1	few	TGTGCCACCAGCCTCCGCGCTGGAAGCGGGAGAGGTGATGAGCAGTTCTTC	CATSLRAGSGRGDEQFF
TRBD2	TRBV5-4	TRBJ2-3	NA	TGTGCCAGCTCACCTAGCGGAAGCACAGATACGCAGTATTTT	CASSPSGSTDTQYF
NA	TRBV18	TRBJ2-2	few	TGTGCCAGCTCACCAGACCGCACCGGGGAGCTGTTTTTT	CASSPDRTGELFF
TRBD2	TRBV28	TRBJ2-3	NA	TGTGCCAGCAGTTATGGACTAGCTCGGAGCACAGATACGCAGTATTTT	CASSYGLARSTDTQYF
NA	TRBV29-1	TRBJ2-1	NA	TGCAGCGTTGAACCTAAAAAGGGATACAATGAGCAGTTCTTC	CSVEPKKGYNEQFF
NA	TRBV4-2	TRBJ1-1	few	TGTGCCAGCAGCCAAGATGCACTCGGGACTGAAGCTTTCTTT	CASSQDALGTEAFF
TRBD1	TRBV7-7	TRBJ2-7	NA	TGTGCTAGCAGCACCTACCCGACAGGGACGGCCGAGCAGTACTTC	CASSTYPTGTAEQYF
NA	TRBV4-2	TRBJ1-6	NA	TGTGCCAGCAGCCAAGTTGCAGACAGGCTCCACTTT	CASSQVADRLHF